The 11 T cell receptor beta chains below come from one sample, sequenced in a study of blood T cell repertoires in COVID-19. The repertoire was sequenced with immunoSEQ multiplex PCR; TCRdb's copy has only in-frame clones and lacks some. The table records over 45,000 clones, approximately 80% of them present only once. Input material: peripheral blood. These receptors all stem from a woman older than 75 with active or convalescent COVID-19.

DNA of the CDR3: TGCGCCAGCAGTGAGTCGCGAGGGGGGGGTCAGCCCCAGCATTTT. Its protein product is CASSESRGGGQPQHF. J is TRBJ1-5 and V is TRBV10-2, with D possibly being TRBD1 (6 bases). V lost 0 bases to trimming and J lost 6 bases, with 12 bases between them. This CDR3 region has 15 residues. In germline, CDR1 is WSHSY, CDR2 SAAADI.

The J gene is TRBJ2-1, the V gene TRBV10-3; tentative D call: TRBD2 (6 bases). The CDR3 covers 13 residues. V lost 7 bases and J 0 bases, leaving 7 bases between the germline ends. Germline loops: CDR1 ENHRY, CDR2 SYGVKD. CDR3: CAITGDSYNEQFF. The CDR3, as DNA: TGTGCCATCACGGGGGACTCCTACAATGAGCAGTTCTTC.

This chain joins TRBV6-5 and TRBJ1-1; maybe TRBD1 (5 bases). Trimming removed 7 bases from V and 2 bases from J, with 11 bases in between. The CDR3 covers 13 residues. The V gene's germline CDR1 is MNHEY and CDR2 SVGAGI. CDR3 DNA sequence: TGTGCCAGCATGGGCAGGGCTAACACTGAAGCTTTCTTT. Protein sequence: CASMGRANTEAFF.

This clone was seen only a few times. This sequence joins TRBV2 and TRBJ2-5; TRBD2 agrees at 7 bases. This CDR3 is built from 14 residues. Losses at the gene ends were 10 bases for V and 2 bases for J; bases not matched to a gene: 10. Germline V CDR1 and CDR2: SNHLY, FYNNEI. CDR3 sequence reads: CATKRDFQQETQYF. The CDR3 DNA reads TGTGCCACCAAGCGGGACTTCCAACAAGAGACCCAGTACTTC.

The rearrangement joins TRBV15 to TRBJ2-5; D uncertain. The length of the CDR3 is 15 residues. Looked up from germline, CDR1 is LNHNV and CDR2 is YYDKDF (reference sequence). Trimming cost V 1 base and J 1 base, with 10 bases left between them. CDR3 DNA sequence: TGTGCCACCAGCAGAGTTAATAACGGCCAAGAGACCCAGTACTTC. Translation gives CATSRVNNGQETQYF.

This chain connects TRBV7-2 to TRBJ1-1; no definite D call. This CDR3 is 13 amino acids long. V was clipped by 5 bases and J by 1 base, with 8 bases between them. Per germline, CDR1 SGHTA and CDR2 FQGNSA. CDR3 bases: TGTGCCAGCAGCCAACAACCGAACACTGAAGCTTTCTTT. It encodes CASSQQPNTEAFF.

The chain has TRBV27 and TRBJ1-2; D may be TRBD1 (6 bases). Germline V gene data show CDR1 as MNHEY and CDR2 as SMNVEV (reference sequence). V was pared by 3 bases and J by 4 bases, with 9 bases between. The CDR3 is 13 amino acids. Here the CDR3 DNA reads TGTGCCAGCAGTTTGGACAGCTCCTATGGCTACACCTTC. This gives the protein CASSLDSSYGYTF.

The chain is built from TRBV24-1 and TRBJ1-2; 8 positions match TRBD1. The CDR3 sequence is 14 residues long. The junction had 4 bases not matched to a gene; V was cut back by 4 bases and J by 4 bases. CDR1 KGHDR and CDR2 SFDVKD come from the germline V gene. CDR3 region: CATSDSGGFYGYTF. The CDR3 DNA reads TGTGCCACCAGTGACTCAGGGGGCTTCTATGGCTACACCTTC.

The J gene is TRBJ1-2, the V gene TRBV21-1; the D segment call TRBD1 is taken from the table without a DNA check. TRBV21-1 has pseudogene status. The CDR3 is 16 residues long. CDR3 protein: CASSPYREGGDYGYTF. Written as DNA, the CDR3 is TGTGCCAGCAGCCCTTACAGGGAAGGGGGCGACTATGGCTACACCTTC.

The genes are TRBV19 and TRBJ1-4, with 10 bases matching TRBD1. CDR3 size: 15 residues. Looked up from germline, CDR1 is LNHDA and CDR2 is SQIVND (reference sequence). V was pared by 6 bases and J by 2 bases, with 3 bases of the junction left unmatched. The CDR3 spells CASSRQGATNEKLFF. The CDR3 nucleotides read TGTGCCAGTAGCCGACAGGGGGCGACTAATGAAAAACTGTTTTTT.

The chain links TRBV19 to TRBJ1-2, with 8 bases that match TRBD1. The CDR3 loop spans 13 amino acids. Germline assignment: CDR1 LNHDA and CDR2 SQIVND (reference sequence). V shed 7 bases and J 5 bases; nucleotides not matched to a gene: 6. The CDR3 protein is CASNPGGAYGYTF. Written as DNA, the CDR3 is TGTGCCAGTAACCCAGGGGGCGCGTATGGCTACACCTTC.